A selection of T cell receptor beta chains follows, all from one sample in a study of T cells after yellow fever vaccination. In TCRdb, the 5' RACE reads were re-called with MiXCR into one record per CDR3 protein. This sample has some 160,000 distinct CDR3 sequences; 7% to 10% occur once, and the top ten carry roughly a third. Sequenced material: CD8+ T cells sorted from PBMCs, taken 45 days after the yellow fever booster vaccination. These receptors were taken from a man younger than 30 who received the YFV17D yellow fever vaccine. Each CDR3 is given with its conserved first and last residue.

TRBJ2-4	TRBV29-1	CSVEVIGSGNIQYF
TRBJ2-5	TRBV11-2	CATRGQFGTQYF
TRBJ1-6	TRBV4-1	CASSHNILRANSPLHF
TRBJ2-5	TRBV11-2	CASSPTSGGETQYF
TRBJ1-2	TRBV28	CASSPRQAGYGYTF
TRBJ2-1	TRBV7-9	CASSGLLDNEQFF
TRBJ2-1	TRBV6-6	CASAYRTNEQFF
TRBJ1-1	TRBV28	CASSTGDRGPVNTEAFF
TRBJ2-3	TRBV5-1	CASSPGGAGDTQYF
TRBJ2-1	TRBV27	CASSFGTSGGYNEQFF
TRBJ2-2	TRBV7-9	CASSPPVGGPHTGELFF
TRBJ1-1	TRBV4-1	CASSQFLDRENTEAFF
TRBJ2-3	TRBV27	CASSFGSGGTQYF
TRBJ1-5	TRBV6-5	CASSYAGTGKHQPQHF
TRBJ2-1	TRBV5-1	CASSLRQGGDNEQFF
TRBJ2-1	TRBV6-2/TRBV6-3	CASSSTSGGFYNEQFF
TRBJ1-4	TRBV7-9	CASSSSVAGATNEKLFF
TRBJ2-3	TRBV27	CASSILRGPTDTQYF
TRBJ2-1	TRBV4-2	CASSQDRSRTSGDDEQFF
TRBJ2-1	TRBV6-2/TRBV6-3	CASSFRQGQAQFF
TRBJ1-5	TRBV6-5	CASSTLGARQPQHF
TRBJ2-1	TRBV27	CASSSLAGGHHEQFF
TRBJ1-5	TRBV7-2	CASSQGTAYSNQPQHF
TRBJ2-7	TRBV6-5	CASSIDGSSYEQYF
TRBJ2-3	TRBV7-6	CASSLLDGPSTDTQYF
TRBJ2-3	TRBV20-1	CSASGSGQGDTQYF
TRBJ2-5	TRBV6-1	CASSELAGGQETQYF
TRBJ2-7	TRBV27	CASSLGALHYEQYF
TRBJ1-2	TRBV5-1	CASSLTGPLKGYTF
TRBJ2-7	TRBV4-3	CASSQVRGTGDYEQYF
TRBJ2-1	TRBV10-3	CAISETDDEQFF
TRBJ2-3	TRBV11-2	CASSLEARGTDTQYF
TRBJ1-1	TRBV4-3	CASSLRQGARTEAFF
TRBJ1-1	TRBV4-3	CASSQLNRGLNTEAFF
TRBJ2-1	TRBV11-2	CASSLAGESYNEQFF
TRBJ2-3	TRBV6-5	CASRPQAGGRADTQYF
TRBJ1-5	TRBV4-2	CASSQEYSASNQPQHF
TRBJ2-5	TRBV2	CASSAPAGLETQYF
TRBJ2-2	TRBV12-3/TRBV12-4	CASSFWAGGAGELFF
TRBJ2-5	TRBV7-9	CASSLASLADELQETQYF
TRBJ2-2	TRBV11-2	CASSLERGLAGELFF
TRBJ2-7	TRBV12-3/TRBV12-4	CASSPRDFSYEQYF
TRBJ1-1	TRBV29-1	CSADLNTEAFF
TRBJ1-4	TRBV20-1	CSACDRVGEKLFF
TRBJ1-5	TRBV4-1	CASSQEGSGGSNQPQHF
TRBJ1-3	TRBV7-9	CASSLVRGAGNTIYF
TRBJ2-1	TRBV24-1	CATSDFWWRGSSYNEQFF
TRBJ2-5	TRBV5-1	CASSRTADRGFQETQYF
TRBJ2-1	TRBV15	CATSGDSSWNEQFF
TRBJ2-3	TRBV4-3	CASSQDRGGRDTQYF
TRBJ1-2	TRBV12-3/TRBV12-4	CASSWWEGRPYGYTF
TRBJ1-1	TRBV12-3/TRBV12-4	CASSSGQYTEAFF